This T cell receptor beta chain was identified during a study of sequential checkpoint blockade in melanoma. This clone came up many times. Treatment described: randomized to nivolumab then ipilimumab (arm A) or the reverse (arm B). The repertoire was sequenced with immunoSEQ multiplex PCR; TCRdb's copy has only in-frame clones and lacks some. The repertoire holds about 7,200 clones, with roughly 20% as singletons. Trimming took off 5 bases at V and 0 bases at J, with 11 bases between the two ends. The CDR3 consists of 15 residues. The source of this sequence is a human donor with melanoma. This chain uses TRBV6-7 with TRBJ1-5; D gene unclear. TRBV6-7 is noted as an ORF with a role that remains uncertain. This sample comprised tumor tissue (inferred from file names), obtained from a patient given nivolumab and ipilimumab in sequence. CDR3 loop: CASSDDGYSNQPQHF. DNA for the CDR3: TGTGCCAGCAGTGACGACGGGTATAGCAATCAGCCCCAGCATTTT.